The 29 T cell receptor beta chains presented below share a single source sample, sequenced in a study of cytomegalovirus exposure and HLA in healthy donors. The PCR employed 60 Vbeta primers together with 13 Jbeta primers. Libraries were prepared by immunoSEQ multiplex PCR; TCRdb keeps only in-frame clonotypes and omits some of them. Among roughly 130,000 clones listed, 79% were seen once. Input material: PBMCs. The receptor source for this set is a man aged 18-30 years in good health and CMV-seronegative.

This clone appeared once. V usage is TRBV15 and J usage is TRBJ2-1, with D tentatively TRBD2 (5 bases). Germline V CDR1 and CDR2: LNHNV, YYDKDF (reference sequence). The ends were cut back, 5 bases at V and 3 bases at J, with 8 bases in the middle. The CDR3 consists of 13 residues. The DNA for the CDR3 is TGTGCCACCAGCGACGGGGTCTACAATGAGCAGTTCTTC. It codes for CATSDGVYNEQFF.

The genes are TRBV19 and TRBJ1-4, with D uncertain. CDR3 length: 17 residues. V was cut by 5 bases and J by 4 bases, with 20 bases left in between. Germline V gene sequence: CDR1 LNHDA, CDR2 SQIVND (reference sequence). The chain's CDR3 is CASSLPRTFGVNEKLFF. CDR3 nucleotides: TGTGCCAGTAGTCTTCCCCGGACTTTTGGGGTTAATGAAAAACTGTTTTTT.

By sample share, this clone is medium-sized (0.01 to 0.1%). The chain carries TRBV5-4 and TRBJ2-1, with TRBD1 matching 8 bases. Germline CDR1 and CDR2: SGHNT and YYREEE (reference sequence). The trim removed 1 base at V and 13 bases at J, leaving 10 bases unmatched. This CDR3 has 14 residues. CDR3 amino acids: CASSLWGAGTGQFF. The CDR3 DNA sequence: TGTGCCAGCAGCTTGTGGGGTGCTGGGACAGGTCAGTTCTTC.

In this sample, this clone turned up a few times. V is TRBV7-9 and J is TRBJ1-6; no clear D. V was pared by 5 bases and J by 10 bases, with 24 bases between. The length of the CDR3 is 17 residues. CDR1 is SEHNR, CDR2 FQNEAQ, per germline (reference sequence). The CDR3 loop reads CASSPLGRGVKRSPLHF. CDR3 nucleotides: TGTGCCAGCAGCCCCCTGGGTCGGGGTGTGAAGAGATCACCCCTCCACTTT.

Relative to its sample, this clone is large. This rearrangement joins TRBV6-1 to TRBJ2-7; 10 bases fit TRBD1. The CDR3 extends over 15 amino acids. Germline-derived CDR1 and CDR2 are MNHNS and SASEGT. Trimming at V came to 1 base and at J to 0 bases, leaving 0 bases not matched to a gene. The CDR3 loop is CASSEGTGGSYEQYV. Here the CDR3 DNA reads TGTGCCAGCAGTGAAGGGACAGGGGGCTCCTACGAGCAGTACGTC.

The chain recombines TRBV25-1 with TRBJ2-2, with 7 bases that match TRBD2. Trimming removed 9 bases from V and 0 bases from J; junction bases left unmatched: 10. The CDR3 covers 16 residues. The germline CDR1 and CDR2 sequences are MGHDK and SYGVNS. The CDR3, as DNA: TGTGCCAGTGAATCTAGCGGAACCGCGAACACCGGGGAGCTGTTTTTT. Its protein product is CASESSGTANTGELFF.

This clone was observed a handful of times. The rearrangement joins TRBV18 to TRBJ2-3, with D unresolved. This CDR3 has 12 amino acids. The germline CDR1 and CDR2 sequences are KGHSH and LQKENI. Trimming cost V 6 bases and J 9 bases, with 13 bases left between them. CDR3 in DNA: TGTGCCAGCTCCTCCCCCCTTCGGACGCAGTATTTT. Translated: CASSSPLRTQYF.

V usage is TRBV16 and J usage is TRBJ2-3, with a weak D call TRBD2 (5 bases). CDR1 is KGHSY and CDR2 is FQNENV in the germline V gene. The CDR3 runs to 18 residues. V lost 0 bases and J lost 1, with 17 bases in between. The chain's CDR3 is CASSQSQRTFLGTDTQYF. In nucleotides, the CDR3 is TGTGCCAGCAGCCAATCTCAACGGACTTTTTTGGGCACAGATACGCAGTATTTT.

The CDR3 DNA is TGTGCCAGCAGACACCCCTCGGCAGGCGCTACTGAAGCTTTCTTT. Protein sequence: CASRHPSAGATEAFF. The V and J genes are TRBV28 and TRBJ1-1; no firm D call. Germline CDR1 is MDHEN and CDR2 is SYDVKM. Between the trimmed V and J ends, which lost 6 bases and 5 bases, there was a span of 19 bases. The CDR3 runs to 15 residues.

There are a few counts of this clone. The V call is TRBV6-1, the J call TRBJ1-2, with no clear D. The CDR3 extends over 12 amino acids. V gave up 6 bases and J gave up 6 bases, with 11 bases separating them. The germline CDR1 and CDR2 sequences are MNHNS and SASEGT. The DNA of the CDR3 is TGTGCCAGCAGACCCGAGTATGATGGCTACACCTTC. Translated, it gives CASRPEYDGYTF.

The chain has TRBV28 and TRBJ2-3; no clear D gene. V was shortened by 5 bases and J by 1 base, with 22 bases between the two germline ends. The CDR3 consists of 18 residues. The germline V gene encodes CDR1 MDHEN and CDR2 SYDVKM. CDR3 in amino acids: CASSPLIPSAIRTDTQYF. As DNA, the CDR3 is TGTGCCAGCAGTCCTCTAATACCGTCCGCAATACGCACAGATACGCAGTATTTT.

This chain connects TRBV7-6 to TRBJ2-5; 8 nucleotides line up with TRBD1. Trimming cost V 5 bases and J 5 bases; bases outside gene matches: 7. The CDR3 has 14 residues. CDR1 and CDR2 from the germline V gene are SGHVS and FNYEAQ. The CDR3 DNA reads as TGTGCCAGCAGCCCGACAGGGGAAGAGGAGACCCAGTACTTC. Translation gives CASSPTGEEETQYF.

As DNA, the CDR3 is TGTGCCAGCAGTTACCGACTAGCGGGAGGAGAGACCCAGTACTTC. Translating gives CASSYRLAGGETQYF. The chain carries TRBV2 and TRBJ2-5; 13 bases are a match to TRBD2. After removal of 5 bases from V and 4 bases from J, the junction contained 4 bases not matched to a gene. The CDR3 is made up of 15 amino acids. Germline loops: CDR1 SNHLY, CDR2 FYNNEI.

The chain has TRBV4-3 and TRBJ2-7, with TRBD1 matching 12 bases. The V and J ends lost 0 bases and 6 bases, in that order; junction bases with no gene match: 6. The CDR3 is made up of 16 amino acids. CDR1 is LGHNA, CDR2 YSLEER, per germline. The CDR3 DNA is TGCGCCAGCAGCCAAGATAGAGGGACAGGGGGCTGCGAGCAGTACTTC. This gives the protein CASSQDRGTGGCEQYF.

Only one count was recorded for this clone. This sequence joins TRBV7-8 and TRBJ2-1; D remains ambiguous. CDR1 is SGHVS, CDR2 FQNEAQ, per germline. The CDR3 has 12 residues. Trimming stripped 2 bases from V and 6 bases from J, with 5 bases between. CDR3 DNA: TGTGCCAGCAGCTTACGGTCCAATGAGCAGTTCTTC. It is translated as CASSLRSNEQFF.

The V and J genes are TRBV28 and TRBJ2-3; D ambiguous. Germline CDR1 is MDHEN and CDR2 is SYDVKM. CDR3 length equals 14 residues. V lost 4 bases and J 5 bases, leaving 13 bases between the germline ends. Here the CDR3 reads CASSSFRVVDTQYF. The CDR3 nucleotides read TGTGCCAGCAGTTCGTTTCGGGTTGTAGATACGCAGTATTTT.

The chain uses TRBV4-3 and TRBJ2-1, with 13 nucleotides matching TRBD2. Germline assignment: CDR1 LGHNA and CDR2 YSLEER. Trimming took 1 base from V and 7 from J; bases not matched to a gene: 4. The CDR3 contains 16 residues. CDR3: CASSQVETSGRNEQFF. CDR3 DNA sequence: TGCGCCAGCAGCCAAGTGGAGACTAGCGGGAGGAATGAGCAGTTCTTC.

This sequence joins TRBV28 and TRBJ2-5; 11 bases fit TRBD1. The DNA end favors TRBJ2-7, so the J call may be wrong. CDR3 size: 14 residues. CDR1 and CDR2 from the germline V gene are MDHEN and SYDVKM. This CDR3 reads CASSSGQGAYEQYF. The CDR3 DNA reads as TGTGCCAGCAGTTCGGGACAGGGGGCCTACGAGCAGTACTTC.

V and J are TRBV27 and TRBJ2-1; 8 bases fit TRBD2. CDR3 size: 14 residues. The V gene end was trimmed by 4 bases and the J gene end by 9 bases; junction bases not matched to a gene: 8. Germline V gives CDR1 MNHEY, CDR2 SMNVEV (reference sequence). The CDR3 DNA reads as TGTGCCAGCAGTTCGGGACTAGAATATGGTGAGCAGTTCTTC. Amino acids: CASSSGLEYGEQFF.

A note on this clone: Compared with germline, one end of the junction differs, possibly owing to a read error. V and J are TRBV7-7 and TRBJ2-5, with 8 bases that match TRBD2. CDR1 and CDR2 (germline): SSHAT, FNYEAQ (reference sequence). The CDR3 is 14 residues long. This CDR3 reads CASSLQGLGETQYF. The CDR3 DNA is TGTGCTAGCAGCCTACAGGGACTAGGGGAGACCCAGTACTTC.

This chain connects TRBV30 to TRBJ1-5; TRBD1 might be the D (6 bases). V shed 0 bases and J shed 6 bases, with 9 bases lying between them. The CDR3 extends over 13 amino acids. In germline, CDR1 is GTSNPN, CDR2 SVGIG (reference sequence). CDR3 nucleotide sequence: TGTGCCTGGAGTGTACAGGGCGGTCAGCCCCAGCATTTT. Amino acids: CAWSVQGGQPQHF.

The rearrangement uses TRBV18 and TRBJ2-5; 7 bases agree with TRBD1. The better agreement between TRBJ2-7 and the DNA end casts doubt on the J call. The CDR3 totals 13 residues. Germline CDR1 and CDR2: KGHSH and LQKENI. CDR3 amino acids: CASSPGQQYEQYF. The CDR3 DNA reads TGTGCCAGCTCACCGGGACAGCAGTACGAGCAGTACTTC.

This clone was counted once. V usage is TRBV11-2 and J usage is TRBJ2-5; TRBD2 matches 13 bases. V lost 3 bases, J lost 5 bases, and 3 bases stayed unmatched. This CDR3 has 15 residues. Germline V gene lookup returns CDR1 SGHAT and CDR2 FQNNGV. The chain's CDR3 is CASSFGTSGAETQYF. The CDR3, as DNA: TGTGCCAGCAGCTTTGGGACTAGCGGGGCGGAGACCCAGTACTTC.

The gene calls are TRBV30 and TRBJ2-3; 7 bases are shared with TRBD2. This CDR3 region has 16 residues. V trimming: 5 bases; J trimming: 0 bases; junction bases outside the gene matches: 11. Germline V gene data show CDR1 as GTSNPN and CDR2 as SVGIG (reference sequence). The CDR3 DNA reads TGTGCCTGGGCGGGCCTAGCGGATACTAGCACAGATACGCAGTATTTT. It encodes CAWAGLADTSTDTQYF.

The genes are TRBV19 and TRBJ1-2; no definite D call. The CDR3 has 12 residues. The germline V and J ends were trimmed by 3 bases and 5 bases, with 7 bases remaining between them. CDR1 and CDR2 (germline): LNHDA, SQIVND (reference sequence). CDR3 nucleotides: TGTGCCAGTAGTATTCGGGGATATGGCTACACCTTC. As protein: CASSIRGYGYTF.

The V call is TRBV19, the J call TRBJ2-3; D not resolved. The CDR3 consists of 11 residues. Germline assignment: CDR1 LNHDA and CDR2 SQIVND (reference sequence). Trimming took off 4 bases at V and 6 bases at J, with 5 bases between the two ends. The CDR3 is CASSRQDTQYF. The DNA of the CDR3 is TGTGCCAGTAGTAGGCAGGATACGCAGTATTTT.

This chain joins TRBV9 and TRBJ2-1; possible D gene TRBD2, 5 bases. This CDR3 spans 15 amino acids. Germline-derived CDR1 and CDR2 are SGDLS and YYNGEE. The V end lost 0 bases, the J end lost 3 bases, and 10 bases lay between the germline ends. CDR3 nucleotides: TGTGCCAGCAGCGTAGTCTCTAGCCTCTACAATGAGCAGTTCTTC. It codes for CASSVVSSLYNEQFF.

The chain carries TRBV27 and TRBJ2-7, with D possibly matching TRBD2 (5 bases). Trimming removed 8 bases from V and 2 bases from J, with 13 bases in between. Germline V CDR1 and CDR2: MNHEY, SMNVEV (reference sequence). CDR3 length: 13 residues. CDR3 amino acids: CASARRDPYEQYF. The DNA for the CDR3 is TGTGCCAGCGCCCGACGGGATCCCTACGAGCAGTACTTC.

V and J are TRBV7-2 and TRBJ1-2; D might be TRBD1 (5 bases). Germline CDR1 and CDR2: SGHTA and FQGNSA. Trimming left V 1 base short and J 7 bases short, with 13 bases between. This CDR3 is built from 14 residues. CDR3 region: CASSLDMGGSGYTF. Written as DNA, the CDR3 is TGTGCCAGCAGCTTAGATATGGGGGGTAGTGGCTACACCTTC.